This T cell receptor (beta chain) was documented in a study of blood T cell repertoires in COVID-19. Germline V gene data show CDR1 as LGHNA and CDR2 as YNFKEQ. The CDR3 length is 17 residues. J was trimmed by 1 base and V by 0 bases; bases with no gene match: 5. The assay was immunoSEQ multiplex PCR, and TCRdb's table has in-frame clones only and misses some. Seen here are 250,000 or so clones, roughly 88% observed once, and the top ten hold roughly 2%. This chain joins TRBV4-2 and TRBJ2-2; 7 nucleotides match TRBD2. The TCR was taken from a woman aged 45 to 65 who had recovered from COVID-19. Sequencing was done on a sample of PBMCs or T cells enriched from blood (not recorded which). CDR3 nucleotide sequence: TGTGCCAGCAGCCAAGAAAGTAGGACTAGGAACACCGGGGAGCTGTTTTTT. This encodes CASSQESRTRNTGELFF.